The present T cell receptor (beta chain) was sequenced within a study of T cell changes during pregnancy in multiple sclerosis. The protocol was immunoSEQ multiplex PCR, while the TCRdb copy is restricted to in-frame clones and leaves out a portion. The table lists tens of thousands of clones, under 95% of them singletons. Germline V gene lookup returns CDR1 KGHSH and CDR2 LQKENI. The J segment lost 0 bases and the V segment lost 6 bases, leaving 16 bases of the junction unmatched. The CDR3 is 20 residues long. The chain links TRBV18 to TRBJ1-6, with 8 bases identical to TRBD1. The receptor was derived from a female donor with multiple sclerosis, enrolled in a pregnancy study. This specimen consisted of CD8+ T cells from peripheral blood mononuclear cells, obtained before pregnancy. CDR3 nucleotide sequence: TGTGCCAGCTCCCCCAAGGGACAGGACGTTTCTGGCTCCTATAATTCACCCCTCCACTTT. It yields the protein CASSPKGQDVSGSYNSPLHF. Drawing the rest from reference TRBV18 and TRBJ1-6, the complete variable domain is NAGVMQNPRHLVRRRGQEARLRCSPMKGHSHVYWYRQLPEEGLKFMVYLQKENIIDESGMPKERFSAEFPKEGPSILRIQQVVRGDSAAYFCASSPKGQDVSGSYNSPLHFGNGTRLTVT.